This entry lists 23 T cell receptor beta chains sequenced from one sample in a study of response to subunit inactivated influenza vaccine. TCRdb ran MiXCR on the RT-PCR reads and lists one entry per CDR3 protein. The data hold hundreds of thousands of distinct CDR3 sequences, with approximately 17% observed a single time. Sequencing was performed on PBMCs from blood, taken about 5 days after vaccination. Every receptor here comes from a man between 45 and 60 years old who received an inactivated influenza vaccine.

The chain employs TRBV23-1 and TRBJ2-3; no clear D gene. TRBV23-1 belongs to the ORF category, with a function that is uncertain. With 0 bases removed from V and 6 bases from J, the gap between germline ends came to 19 bases. This CDR3 region has 17 residues. This CDR3 reads CASSQSVASQFEDTQYF. The CDR3, as DNA: TGCGCCAGCAGTCAATCTGTCGCGAGCCAGTTCGAGGATACGCAGTATTTT.

As for this clonotype: The junction departs from the called germline gene at one end, perhaps through a read error. This CDR3 reads CAGSWSLSDTQYF. The CDR3 region has the DNA TGTGCCGGCAGCTGGTCCCTTTCAGATACGCAGTATTTT. V usage is TRBV5-4 and J usage is TRBJ2-3; D ambiguous. Germline V gene data show CDR1 as SGHNT and CDR2 as YYREEE (reference sequence). CDR3 length: 13 residues.

Many counts were recorded for this clonotype. The chain carries TRBV10-3 and TRBJ1-2; D is unresolved. The germline gives CDR1 ENHRY, CDR2 SYGVKD. V lost 3 bases and J lost 0, with 5 bases in between. CDR3 length: 13 residues. Here the CDR3 DNA reads TGTGCCATCAGTGATTCAGCTAACTATGGCTACACCTTC. This sequence encodes CAISDSANYGYTF.

This clonotype showed up just a few times. The V gene is TRBV20-1, the J gene TRBJ2-3; no definite D call. This CDR3 has 13 residues. V was trimmed by 5 bases and J by 0 bases, leaving 9 bases between them. Germline CDR1 reads DFQATT; CDR2 reads SNEGSKA (reference sequence). CDR3 loop: CSAPLGSTDTQYF. CDR3 nucleotide sequence: TGCAGTGCTCCGTTGGGAAGCACAGATACGCAGTATTTT.

V and J are TRBV9 and TRBJ2-1; D possibly corresponds to TRBD2 (5 bases). This CDR3 comprises 15 residues. The V gene lost 3 bases and the J gene lost 2 bases, with 12 bases spanning the gap. CDR1 SGDLS and CDR2 YYNGEE come from the germline V gene. CDR3 loop: CASSAAGLTYNEQFF. CDR3 bases: TGTGCCAGCAGCGCCGCCGGACTTACCTACAATGAGCAGTTCTTC.

This clonotype showed up just a few times. The chain couples TRBV20-1 to TRBJ2-3; 11 nucleotides line up with TRBD2. Trimming cost V 0 bases and J 10 bases; bases outside gene matches: 3. CDR1 and CDR2 (germline): DFQATT, SNEGSKA (reference sequence). The CDR3 spans 13 residues. CDR3 loop: CSARDSGGGPQYF. The CDR3 DNA is TGCAGTGCTAGAGATAGCGGGGGGGGCCCGCAGTATTTT.

In this sample, this clonotype turned up a few times. The rearrangement links TRBV5-1 to TRBJ2-2; no definite D call. Trimming took 5 bases from V and 0 from J, leaving 8 bases between them. The CDR3 runs 14 residues. CDR1 is SGHRS and CDR2 is YFSETQ in the germline V gene. This chain's CDR3 is CASSTAANTGELFF. CDR3 DNA sequence: TGCGCCAGCAGTACGGCCGCGAACACCGGGGAGCTGTTTTTT.

V gene TRBV7-2 combines with J gene TRBJ2-2, with D tentatively TRBD2 (6 bases). Germline V gene sequence: CDR1 SGHTA, CDR2 FQGNSA. Trimming shortened V by 4 bases and J by 0 bases, and 12 bases separated the two germline ends. This CDR3 spans 16 amino acids. CDR3 sequence (DNA): TGTGCCAGCAGCTGGGAGGCGGGGACGAACACCGGGGAGCTGTTTTTT. Translated: CASSWEAGTNTGELFF.

CDR3 residues: CASSQVRGPGNTIYF. As DNA, the CDR3 is TGTGCCAGCAGCCAAGTTAGAGGGCCTGGAAACACCATATATTTT. V usage is TRBV3-1 and J usage is TRBJ1-3, with D uncertain. V lost 1 base to trimming and J lost 2 bases, with 9 bases between them. Germline V gene sequence: CDR1 LGHDT, CDR2 YNNKEL (reference sequence). The length of the CDR3 is 15 residues. The variable domain in full, with the rest retrieved from reference TRBV3-1 and TRBJ1-3, is DTAVSQTPKYLVTQMGNDKSIKCEQNLGHDTMYWYKQDSKKFLKIMFSYNNKELIINETVPNRFSPKSPDKAHLNLHINSLELGDSAVYFCASSQVRGPGNTIYFGEGSWLTVV.

The chain employs TRBV11-2 and TRBJ2-1, with D perhaps matching TRBD2 (5 bases). The germline V gene has CDR1 SGHAT and CDR2 FQNNGV. V was pared by 5 bases and J by 9 bases, with 14 bases between. This CDR3 has 13 residues. The CDR3 DNA reads TGTGCCAGCAGCCCGGGCTCTCGGGGTGAGCAGTTCTTC. This codes for CASSPGSRGEQFF.

This clonotype showed up just a few times. CDR3 coding DNA: TGCAGTGCTGATAGCGCCTTGATAGGGTACGAGCAGTACTTC. Amino acids: CSADSALIGYEQYF. The gene calls are TRBV20-1 and TRBJ2-7, with D perhaps TRBD2 (5 bases). Trimming shortened V by 5 bases and J by 4 bases, and 18 bases separated the two germline ends. Germline CDR1 is DFQATT and CDR2 is SNEGSKA (reference sequence). This CDR3 spans 14 amino acids.

This rearrangement joins TRBV29-1 to TRBJ2-1; 11 positions agree with TRBD2. V was pared by 5 bases and J by 6 bases, with 12 bases of the junction left unmatched. Germline CDR1 SQVTM, CDR2 ANQGSEA. The CDR3 is 16 residues long. The CDR3 protein is CSVLGLAELGFNEQFF. For the CDR3, the DNA is TGCAGCGTTTTGGGACTAGCGGAGTTGGGGTTCAATGAGCAGTTCTTC.

Note on this clonotype: It may be a read error: a sequence one base away is much more abundant. The chain has TRBV12-3 or TRBV12-4 and TRBJ2-2; D is uncertain. There are 13 residues in the CDR3. V was shortened by 2 bases and J by 4 bases, with 5 bases between the two germline ends. The CDR3 DNA is TGTGCCAGCAGTTTAATGTTCACCGGGGAGCTGTTTTTT. Translating gives CASSLMFTGELFF.

About this clonotype: The junction departs from the called germline gene at one end, perhaps through a read error. The V gene is TRBV27, the J gene TRBJ2-7; a possible D gene is TRBD1 (6 bases). The CDR3 spans 13 residues. Germline V gene sequence: CDR1 MNHEY, CDR2 SMNVEV (reference sequence). The CDR3 DNA sequence: TGTGCCAGCAATTTAACAGGGACCCACGAGCAGTACTTC. Its translation is CASNLTGTHEQYF.

V is TRBV6-2 or TRBV6-3 and J is TRBJ2-3, with 15 bases identical to TRBD2. The CDR3 has 17 residues. Germline values: CDR1 MNHEY, CDR2 SVGEGT. Germline trimming cut 2 bases from V and 3 bases from J; bases unmatched to any gene: 3. CDR3 sequence (DNA): TGTGCCAGCAGTTACCCGGGACTAGCGGGAGGTACAGATACGCAGTATTTT. This gives the protein CASSYPGLAGGTDTQYF.

This clonotype has more than one count but fewer than ten. The rearrangement links TRBV27 to TRBJ2-7; TRBD2 matches 10 bases. V shed 5 bases, J shed 7 bases, and the junction held 17 bases outside the gene matches. CDR1 is MNHEY and CDR2 is SMNVEV in the germline V gene (reference sequence). The CDR3 contains 17 residues. The CDR3 region has the DNA TGTGCCAGCAGTCCTACTCCTAGCGGGAGCGGCCTAAGGGAGCAGTACTTC. Translation gives CASSPTPSGSGLREQYF.

The chain uses TRBV12-3 or TRBV12-4 and TRBJ2-3; 10 nucleotides agree with TRBD1. CDR3 length: 13 residues. The V gene end was trimmed by 1 base and the J gene end by 14 bases; junction bases not matched to a gene: 6. CDR3: CASSLVGQGFVYF. The CDR3 coding sequence is TGTGCCAGCAGTTTAGTGGGACAGGGGTTTGTGTATTTT.

This clonotype was seen more than once but under ten times. As DNA, the CDR3 is TGTGCCAGTACCGGGACAGAGTATGGCTACACCTTC. It translates to CASTGTEYGYTF. The J gene is TRBJ1-2, the V gene TRBV19; 7 positions match TRBD1. Per the germline V gene, CDR1 is LNHDA and CDR2 is SQIVND (reference sequence). CDR3 length: 12 residues. V trimming: 7 bases; J trimming: 5 bases; junction bases outside the gene matches: 4.

This clonotype was detected a few times. The genes are TRBV7-3 and TRBJ2-3, with TRBD2 matching 9 bases. J lost 0 bases, V lost 5 bases, and 3 bases had no gene match. Germline V gene sequence: CDR1 SGHTA, CDR2 FQGTGA. This CDR3 region has 15 residues. For the CDR3, the DNA is TGTGCCAGCAGCACCGGACTAGCGAGCACAGATACGCAGTATTTT. The encoded protein is CASSTGLASTDTQYF.

J is TRBJ1-2 and V is TRBV12-3 or TRBV12-4; 7 bases are shared with TRBD1. V was pared by 4 bases and J by 7 bases, with 6 bases of the junction left unmatched. The CDR3 loop spans 13 amino acids. The CDR3 here is CASSSSGGSGYTF. Here the CDR3 DNA reads TGTGCCAGCAGTTCCTCAGGGGGATCTGGCTACACCTTC.

The CDR3 DNA reads as TGTGCCATCAGTGTGGGACAGACAGGTTCACCCCTCCACTTT. Its protein is CAISVGQTGSPLHF. This chain connects TRBV10-3 to TRBJ1-6; 7 nucleotides align to TRBD1. With 4 bases clipped from V and 9 bases from J, the junction kept 6 bases outside the gene matches. Germline CDR1 ENHRY, CDR2 SYGVKD. The CDR3 runs to 14 residues.

The chain has TRBV12-3 or TRBV12-4 and TRBJ2-4, with D tentatively TRBD2 (6 bases). CDR3 length: 17 residues. V lost 2 bases and J lost 8, with 22 bases in between. CDR3 sequence: CASSLRLPGPREDIQYF. CDR3 coding DNA: TGTGCCAGCAGTTTACGCCTGCCGGGACCGAGGGAGGACATTCAGTACTTC.

In DNA, the CDR3 is TGTGCCAGCAGCTTGGAGCCAGGGGGGTCCTACGAGCAGTACTTC. Residues: CASSLEPGGSYEQYF. The chain combines TRBV5-6 with TRBJ2-7; tentative D call: TRBD1 (7 bases). This CDR3 spans 15 amino acids. Germline CDR1 and CDR2: SGHDT and YYEEEE. V was cut by 0 bases and J by 1 base, with 11 bases left in between.